A single sample gave rise to the 27 T cell receptor beta chains below, sequenced in a study of T-cell reconstitution after alpha-beta-depleted transplantation in children. Unique molecular identifiers were built into the TCRbeta library. MiXCR, applied by TCRdb to the PCR reads, yields one record per CDR3 protein. The sample has around 800,000 distinct CDR3 sequences, 15% to 20% seen once. The source was PBMCs, mostly from graft donor cells, collected 360 days after TCRalphabeta/CD19-depleted stem cell transplant. These receptors all come from a male patient under 18 who had a stem cell transplant for acute lymphoblastic leukemia, so the T cells may come from the graft donor.

In its sample, this clonotype was seen a few times. The rearrangement uses TRBV5-1 and TRBJ2-1; TRBD2 agrees at 8 bases. V lost 2 bases to trimming and J lost 10 bases; unmatched junction nucleotides: 2. The germline V gene has CDR1 SGHRS and CDR2 YFSETQ. The CDR3 length is 12 residues. The CDR3 region has the DNA TGCGCCAGCAGCTTAATAGCGGGAGAGCAGTTCTTC. Translated, it gives CASSLIAGEQFF.

This clonotype was seen many times. The chain couples TRBV5-1 to TRBJ2-1, with 10 nucleotides matching TRBD2. Germline CDR1 and CDR2: SGHRS and YFSETQ. The V and J ends lost 1 base and 0 bases, in that order; junction bases with no gene match: 1. This CDR3 comprises 16 residues. The CDR3 protein is CASSLWTSGSYNEQFF. The CDR3 DNA follows: TGCGCCAGCAGCTTGTGGACTAGCGGCTCCTACAATGAGCAGTTCTTC.

This clonotype was recorded a few times. The CDR3 region has the DNA TGTGCCAGCAGCCAAGCAGGGACAGGCCTAGAGACCCAGTACTTC. Translation: CASSQAGTGLETQYF. This chain connects TRBV4-2 to TRBJ2-5, with TRBD1 matching over 8 bases. The V gene's germline CDR1 is LGHNA and CDR2 YNFKEQ. The CDR3 spans 15 residues. V dropped 1 base and J dropped 4; count of bases not matched to a gene: 5.

This chain joins TRBV27 and TRBJ2-7; D gene ambiguous. This CDR3 comprises 14 residues. CDR1 is MNHEY, CDR2 SMNVEV, per germline (reference sequence). Trimming pared 6 bases from V and 1 base from J, leaving 13 bases between. In DNA, the CDR3 is TGTGCCAGCAGCTTTGGCAGTCTATCCTACGAGCAGTACTTC. Its protein product is CASSFGSLSYEQYF.

This clonotype was found a few times. The chain employs TRBV24-1 and TRBJ2-7; D is unresolved. V was shortened by 0 bases and J by 0 bases, with 5 bases between the two germline ends. The CDR3 loop spans 14 amino acids. Germline values: CDR1 KGHDR, CDR2 SFDVKD. CDR3 nucleotides: TGTGCCACCAGTGATTTGGGCAACTCCTACGAGCAGTACTTC. It yields the protein CATSDLGNSYEQYF.

This rearrangement joins TRBV12-3 or TRBV12-4 to TRBJ2-7; 7 positions agree with TRBD2. The CDR3 consists of 15 residues. The V gene end was trimmed by 6 bases and the J gene end by 3 bases; junction bases not matched to a gene: 11. The CDR3 region is CASRRREGPYYEQYF. The DNA of the CDR3 is TGTGCCAGCAGGAGAAGGGAGGGACCTTACTACGAGCAGTACTTC.

This clonotype has only a few counts. The chain is built from TRBV12-3 or TRBV12-4 and TRBJ2-1; D gene uncertain. The CDR3 contains 13 residues. V lost 4 bases, J lost 4 bases, and 8 bases lay in between. This CDR3 reads CASSWSLYNEQFF. CDR3 coding DNA: TGTGCCAGCAGTTGGTCTCTTTACAATGAGCAGTTCTTC.

This clonotype was picked up many times. The junction and the germline gene differ at one end; a read error may be behind it. This chain's CDR3 is CSVRGGLRTEAFF. For the CDR3, the DNA is TGCAGTGTTAGAGGGGGTTTACGCACTGAAGCTTTCTTT. The chain uses TRBV20-1 and TRBJ1-1; D is possibly TRBD1 (6 bases). The CDR3 consists of 13 residues. CDR1 is DFQATT and CDR2 is SNEGSKA in the germline V gene (reference sequence).

This clonotype was counted at least ten times. This sequence joins TRBV10-2 and TRBJ2-7, with D perhaps matching TRBD1 or TRBD2 (5 bases each). The CDR3 extends over 15 amino acids. Between the trimmed V and J ends, which lost 3 bases and 0 bases, there was a span of 12 bases. From germline, CDR1 is WSHSY and CDR2 SAAADI. Here the CDR3 DNA reads TGCGCCAGCAGTGATCTATCGAGGGGCTCCTACGAGCAGTACTTC. Its protein product is CASSDLSRGSYEQYF.

In its sample, this clonotype was seen a few times. The DNA for the CDR3 is TGCGCCAGCAGCAAGACAGGGTTGAGAGGGAACACTGAAGCTTTCTTT. It codes for CASSKTGLRGNTEAFF. J is TRBJ1-1 and V is TRBV5-1, with 7 nucleotides matching TRBD1. Germline CDR1 SGHRS, CDR2 YFSETQ. This CDR3 contains 16 residues. V lost 4 bases and J lost 1; bases outside the gene matches: 10.

This chain connects TRBV5-1 to TRBJ2-1; tentative D call: TRBD1 (5 bases). Germline-derived CDR1 and CDR2 are SGHRS and YFSETQ. Trimming stripped 2 bases from V and 7 bases from J, with 10 bases between. The CDR3 has 13 amino acids. The CDR3 nucleotides are TGCGCCAGCAGCTTACACAACAGGAATGAGCAGTTCTTC. Residues: CASSLHNRNEQFF. Looking up the rest from reference TRBV5-1 and TRBJ2-1 gives the full variable domain: KAGVTQTPRYLIKTRGQQVTLSCSPISGHRSVSWYQQTPGQGLQFLFEYFSETQRNKGNFPGRFSGRQFSNSRSEMNVSTLELGDSALYLCASSLHNRNEQFFGPGTRLTVL.

The chain is built from TRBV7-6 and TRBJ2-7; a possible D gene is TRBD1 (5 bases). The CDR3 covers 16 residues. V was pared by 2 bases and J by 0 bases, with 14 bases between. Germline CDR1 reads SGHVS; CDR2 reads FNYEAQ. This chain's CDR3 is CASSLRDSTDSYEQYF. CDR3 DNA sequence: TGTGCCAGCAGCTTAAGAGACAGTACCGACTCCTACGAGCAGTACTTC.

This clonotype was picked up many times. This sequence joins TRBV7-3 and TRBJ2-1, with TRBD2 matching over 7 bases. Germline values: CDR1 SGHTA, CDR2 FQGTGA. This CDR3 has 14 amino acids. The J segment lost 2 bases and the V segment lost 5 bases, leaving 3 bases of the junction unmatched. The CDR3 sequence: CASSAGLAYNEQFF. CDR3 coding DNA: TGTGCCAGCAGCGCCGGACTAGCCTACAATGAGCAGTTCTTC.

The table lists this clonotype with a few counts. The V gene is TRBV12-3 or TRBV12-4, the J gene TRBJ1-4, with 11 bases that match TRBD1. The CDR3 sequence is 14 residues long. Germline trimming cut 6 bases from V and 8 bases from J; bases unmatched to any gene: 5. The chain's CDR3 is CASRWTGGSEKLFF. CDR3 nucleotide sequence: TGTGCCAGCAGGTGGACAGGGGGCTCCGAAAAACTGTTTTTT.

The J gene is TRBJ2-5, the V gene TRBV11-2; 11 nucleotides match TRBD2. The CDR3 is 16 residues long. Germline V gives CDR1 SGHAT, CDR2 FQNNGV. With V trimmed by 3 bases and J by 1 base, 4 bases remained unmatched. In DNA, the CDR3 is TGTGCCAGCAGCTTTGGGACTAGCGGACTCCAAGAGACCCAGTACTTC. Residues: CASSFGTSGLQETQYF.

This chain uses TRBV20-1 with TRBJ2-4; D possibly uses TRBD1 or TRBD2 (5 bases each). The germline V and J ends were trimmed by 2 bases and 7 bases, with 12 bases remaining between them. This CDR3 has 13 amino acids. The germline V gene encodes CDR1 DFQATT and CDR2 SNEGSKA (reference sequence). CDR3 region: CSARMWGNNIQYF. DNA for the CDR3: TGCAGTGCTAGAATGTGGGGGAATAACATTCAGTACTTC.

Ten or more counts support this clonotype. The gene calls are TRBV27 and TRBJ2-5; D is unresolved. Trimming took 6 bases from V and 9 from J, leaving 14 bases between them. CDR1 is MNHEY and CDR2 is SMNVEV in the germline V gene (reference sequence). The CDR3 is 12 amino acids. As DNA, the CDR3 is TGTGCCAGCAGCTTAAATGGGCTAGCCCAGTACTTC. As protein: CASSLNGLAQYF.

The chain recombines TRBV27 with TRBJ2-5; no reliable D call. Germline V gene sequence: CDR1 MNHEY, CDR2 SMNVEV (reference sequence). V lost 7 bases and J lost 4, with 19 bases in between. This CDR3 has 15 residues. The CDR3 DNA reads as TGTGCCAGCACCCTGAGACTGACGGCTGGAGAGACCCAGTACTTC. Translating it yields CASTLRLTAGETQYF.

This chain's CDR3 is CASSPRTGPRGEQYF. The CDR3 DNA reads as TGTGCCAGCAGCCCCCGGACGGGGCCTAGGGGTGAGCAGTACTTC. The rearrangement uses TRBV27 and TRBJ2-7, with D tentatively TRBD1 or TRBD2 (5 bases each). The CDR3 totals 15 residues. The V gene's germline CDR1 is MNHEY and CDR2 SMNVEV (reference sequence). Trimming left V 6 bases short and J 7 bases short, with 22 bases between.

This clonotype has a handful of counts. CDR3 sequence: CSAIRRPGGPNEQFF. DNA of the CDR3: TGCAGTGCTATCCGACGACCGGGAGGGCCGAACGAGCAGTTCTTC. The chain employs TRBV20-1 and TRBJ2-1; 8 positions agree with TRBD2. Trimming at V came to 4 bases and at J to 10 bases, leaving 15 bases not matched to a gene. This CDR3 is 15 amino acids long. The germline V gene encodes CDR1 DFQATT and CDR2 SNEGSKA (reference sequence).

The J gene is TRBJ2-7, the V gene TRBV7-9, with 8 bases that match TRBD2. Germline V gene lookup returns CDR1 SEHNR and CDR2 FQNEAQ (reference sequence). This CDR3 is 15 amino acids long. Trimming took 4 bases from V and 0 from J; bases not matched to a gene: 5. DNA of the CDR3: TGTGCCAGCAGCTCCAAAGCGGGAGACTCCTACGAGCAGTACTTC. It codes for CASSSKAGDSYEQYF.

This clonotype appeared many times. V gene TRBV2 combines with J gene TRBJ2-7; no definite D call. Germline V gives CDR1 SNHLY, CDR2 FYNNEI. Trimming left V 5 bases short and J 0 bases short, with 11 bases between. The CDR3 totals 14 residues. The CDR3 protein is CASSPQPHSYEQYF. CDR3 bases: TGTGCCAGCAGTCCACAGCCGCACTCCTACGAGCAGTACTTC.

This clonotype was counted at least ten times. The J gene is TRBJ2-7, the V gene TRBV7-8; no firm D call. Looked up from germline, CDR1 is SGHVS and CDR2 is FQNEAQ. This CDR3 contains 15 residues. V was cut by 0 bases and J by 2 bases, with 11 bases left in between. This CDR3 is CASSLADFVTYEQYF. The DNA for the CDR3 is TGTGCCAGCAGCTTAGCTGACTTCGTAACCTACGAGCAGTACTTC. Filled out from reference TRBV7-8 and TRBJ2-7, the complete variable domain reads GAGVSQSPRYKVAKRGQDVALRCDPISGHVSLFWYQQALGQGPEFLTYFQNEAQLDKSGLPSDRFFAERPEGSVSTLKIQRTQQEDSAVYLCASSLADFVTYEQYFGPGTRLTVT.

This clonotype turned up a few times. The CDR3 reads CASSRTGTVQETQYF. CDR3 nucleotides: TGTGCCAGCAGCCGAACCGGGACAGTCCAAGAGACCCAGTACTTC. The chain links TRBV4-2 to TRBJ2-5; 7 bases fit TRBD1. Germline CDR1 LGHNA, CDR2 YNFKEQ. Germline trimming cut 4 bases from V and 1 base from J; bases unmatched to any gene: 6. The CDR3 sequence is 15 residues long.

The chain employs TRBV7-2 and TRBJ2-5; 9 nucleotides agree with TRBD2. Germline V gene lookup returns CDR1 SGHTA and CDR2 FQGNSA. V dropped 5 bases and J dropped 5; count of bases not matched to a gene: 6. This CDR3 has 14 residues. In nucleotides, the CDR3 is TGTGCCAGCAGCCGCGGGACTAGCCTTGAGACCCAGTACTTC. It yields the protein CASSRGTSLETQYF.

The table lists this clonotype with a few counts. DNA for the CDR3: TGCGCCAGCAGCTTTAGGGAGGGAGGCACAGATACGCAGTATTTT. It encodes CASSFREGGTDTQYF. This sequence joins TRBV5-1 and TRBJ2-3; 7 bases line up with TRBD2. Germline V gene data show CDR1 as SGHRS and CDR2 as YFSETQ. V dropped 2 bases and J dropped 1; count of bases not matched to a gene: 4. The CDR3 extends over 15 amino acids.

This clonotype has a handful of counts. The rearrangement links TRBV5-1 to TRBJ2-1; 8 bases fit TRBD1. The CDR3 consists of 15 residues. The J segment lost 6 bases and the V segment lost 6 bases, leaving 11 bases of the junction unmatched. Germline V CDR1 and CDR2: SGHRS, YFSETQ. The CDR3 DNA reads TGCGCCAGCACCTTCGGAAGGACAGGGCGCAATGAGCAGTTCTTC. Its protein product is CASTFGRTGRNEQFF.